This is a list of T cell receptor beta chains from one sample in a study of regulatory T cells in long-lasting Graves disease. TCRdb reanalysed the multiplex PCR reads using MiXCR and keeps one entry per CDR3 protein. The data hold a few hundred thousand distinct CDR3 sequences, with around 11% observed a single time. These data also featured in a second study, about T cells in Graves' hyperthyroidism and ophthalmopathy.

Sequenced here: peripheral blood mononuclear cells (PBMCs), sampled at new diagnosis, from a patient treated with antithyroid drugs. These receptor sequences come from a woman aged 18-29 years with Graves disease. Each CDR3 is given with its conserved first and last residue. Fields, in order: clone size, J gene, V gene, D gene, CDR3 DNA, CDR3 protein. The D gene is left open where the match is weak. Rows may omit the clone size; those that give it use once, few, many or a size class.

NA TRBJ2-1 TRBV28 NA TGTGCCAGCAGTTTTCCCCGGGGGTTGTACAGGAACCGGCCCTACAATGAGCAGTTCTTC CASSFPRGLYRNRPYNEQFF
few TRBJ1-2 TRBV19 NA TGTGCCAGTAGTGTCCCGGGGACGGAAGGCTACACCTTC CASSVPGTEGYTF
few TRBJ2-3 TRBV20-1 NA TGCAGTGCTCTCCAGGGAGCCACAGATACGCAGTATTTT CSALQGATDTQYF
many TRBJ2-7 TRBV7-2 NA TGTGCCAGCAGCTTAGACAGGAGCTCCTACGAGCAGTACTTC CASSLDRSSYEQYF
many TRBJ1-1 TRBV12-3/TRBV12-4 NA TGTGCCAGCAGCCTCTGGGGGGGCGTTGCTGAAGCTTTCTTT CASSLWGGVAEAFF
few TRBJ2-3 TRBV10-3 TRBD2 TGTGCCATCAGGTCTAGCGGCCTAGGCACAGATACGCAGTATTTT CAIRSSGLGTDTQYF
many TRBJ1-2 TRBV7-2 NA TGTGCCAGCAGCACGGAGGTGGAGAACAACTATGGCTACACCTTC CASSTEVENNYGYTF
few TRBJ2-7 TRBV20-1 NA TGCAGTGCTAGACCCCTCGGGGTAGCAGACGAGCAGTACTTC CSARPLGVADEQYF
many TRBJ1-2 TRBV7-2 NA TGTGCCAGCAGCTTAGTCAGGGATGACTACACCTTC CASSLVRDDYTF
NA TRBJ1-1 TRBV3-1 NA TGTGCCAGCAGCCAAGATCTGGGGACCGGTTTAGGGGGTTTCTTT CASSQDLGTGLGGFF
many TRBJ2-1 TRBV7-8 TRBD2 TGTGCCAGCAGCCCCAGCGGGAGGGCCCCCTACAATGAGCAGTTCTTC CASSPSGRAPYNEQFF
NA TRBJ1-1 TRBV7-9 NA TGTGCCAGCAGCTTAGGCGCAGCACCAAACACTGAAGCTTTCTTT CASSLGAAPNTEAFF
many TRBJ2-5 TRBV3-1 NA TGTGCCAGCATATACGGGGAGACCCAGTACTTC CASIYGETQYF
NA TRBJ1-5 TRBV29-1 NA TGCAGCGTCACTACAGGTCCCGGCTACAGCAATCAGCCCCAGCATTTT CSVTTGPGYSNQPQHF
NA TRBJ1-1 TRBV29-1 NA TGCAGCGTTGGTCAACAGGGTTGGGGTAACACTGAAGCTTTCTTT CSVGQQGWGNTEAFF
many TRBJ1-1 TRBV28 NA TGTGCCAGCAGTTTATATCTGTACACTGAAGCTTTCTTT CASSLYLYTEAFF
many TRBJ2-1 TRBV27 TRBD1 TGTGCCAGCAGACTTATTACGGGACAGGGAATCCACAATGAGCAGTTCTTC CASRLITGQGIHNEQFF
many TRBJ1-1 TRBV5-1 NA TGCGCCAGCAGCTCAACAGGGCGGGACACTGAAGCTTTCTTT CASSSTGRDTEAFF
many TRBJ1-1 TRBV14 NA TGTGCCAGCAGCCAATGGCCAGGTCGAAAGAACACTGAAGCTTTCTTT CASSQWPGRKNTEAFF
many TRBJ2-7 TRBV28 TRBD2 TGTGCCAGCAACCATATGGGGCTAGCGGCCTCAGCGGCCTACGAGCAGTACTTC CASNHMGLAASAAYEQYF
many TRBJ2-1 TRBV4-2 NA TGTGCCAGCAGCCCCTCGACTGCGGGGCCCTACAATGAGCAGTTCTTC CASSPSTAGPYNEQFF
many TRBJ1-2 TRBV7-2 TRBD1 TGTGCCAGCAGCTTGAGGGGACAGCCCCCTAACTATGGCTACACCTTC CASSLRGQPPNYGYTF
many TRBJ2-7 TRBV6-2/TRBV6-3 NA TGTGCCAGCAACCTAGACGAAGGGAGCTCCTACGAGCAGTACTTC CASNLDEGSSYEQYF
NA TRBJ2-3 TRBV20-1 NA TGCAGTGCTAGAGATCCCGCCCGGGGAGCAGGGAGTGATACAGATACGCAGTATTTT CSARDPARGAGSDTDTQYF
many TRBJ2-5 TRBV28 NA TGTGCCAGCACTACGAGGGAGACCCAGTACTTC CASTTRETQYF
NA TRBJ2-7 TRBV6-5 NA TGTGCCAGCAGTTACCCAGGCGGCTACGAGCAGTACTTC CASSYPGGYEQYF
NA TRBJ2-1 TRBV7-3 TRBD1 TGTGCCAGCAGCCCGACAGGGATAGGTGCGCAGTTCTTC CASSPTGIGAQFF
NA TRBJ2-3 TRBV15 NA TGTGCCACCAGCAGATCCCTTATAGATACGCAGTATTTT CATSRSLIDTQYF
many TRBJ1-1 TRBV14 TRBD1 TGTGCCAGCAGCGGGGCCCAGGGGGCGGACACTGAAGCTTTCTTT CASSGAQGADTEAFF
many TRBJ1-2 TRBV30 NA TGTGCCTGGACACAACAGTCCTCTAACTATGGCTACACCTTC CAWTQQSSNYGYTF
NA TRBJ2-1 TRBV20-1 NA TGCAGTGCTAGAGTCACTACTGTAGGTGAGCAGTTCTTC CSARVTTVGEQFF